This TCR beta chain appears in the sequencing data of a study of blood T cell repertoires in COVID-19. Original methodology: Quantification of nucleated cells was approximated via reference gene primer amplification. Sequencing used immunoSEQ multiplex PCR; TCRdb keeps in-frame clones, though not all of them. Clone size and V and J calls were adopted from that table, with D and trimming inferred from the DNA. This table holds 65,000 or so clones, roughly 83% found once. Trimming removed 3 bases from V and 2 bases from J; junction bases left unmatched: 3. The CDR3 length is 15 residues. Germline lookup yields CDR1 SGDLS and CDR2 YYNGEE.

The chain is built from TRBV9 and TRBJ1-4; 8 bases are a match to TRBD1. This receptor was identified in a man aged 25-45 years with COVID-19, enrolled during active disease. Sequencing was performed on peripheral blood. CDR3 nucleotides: TGTGCCAGCAGCGCCCGACAGGGGACTAATGAAAAACTGTTTTTT. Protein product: CASSARQGTNEKLFF.